This T cell receptor (beta chain) was identified in a study of T cell responses to AZD1222 COVID-19 vaccine. For the study at large: Pooling was applied to second doses at about 4 or about 12 weeks. Study-level results: The donor cohort was predominantly white British with a female majority, and clonal diversity may have been underestimated. Spike-specific TCR repertoires showed rising breadth and depth after two AZD1222 doses.

Measured with immunoSEQ multiplex PCR; TCRdb has only the in-frame clones, and not every one. Altogether roughly 140,000 clones are present, 90% being singletons, with the ten largest covering about 3%. Turning to this clone: Its target is not known.

The germline CDR1 and CDR2 sequences are MGHDK and SYGVNS. Trimming shortened V by 5 bases and J by 3 bases, and 19 bases separated the two germline ends. CDR3 length equals 16 residues. This sequence joins TRBV25-1 and TRBJ1-2; D uncertain. Here the sequenced sample was peripheral blood, taken on day 0 of AZD1222 vaccination. The clonotype comes from an adult in good health. The CDR3 here is CASSFRTGRVDYGYTF. The DNA for the CDR3 is TGTGCCAGCAGTTTCCGAACTGGGCGCGTAGACTATGGCTACACCTTC.